The 15 T cell receptor beta chains reported below all come from one sample, sequenced in a study of blood T cell repertoires in COVID-19. Using immunoSEQ multiplex PCR, the repertoire was profiled, and TCRdb retains in-frame clones only, with some absent. The sample yields 150,000 to 200,000 clones, roughly 80% seen once. The sequenced sample consisted of peripheral blood. The receptors derive from a woman in her sixties or seventies with COVID-19, enrolled during active disease.

CDR3: CASSERGARDTQYF. For the CDR3, the DNA is TGTGCCAGCAGTGAGCGGGGGGCACGAGATACGCAGTATTTT. V and J are TRBV9 and TRBJ2-3; TRBD2 matches 9 bases. V shed 5 bases and J 5 bases; nucleotides not matched to a gene: 6. CDR1 is SGDLS, CDR2 YYNGEE, per germline. This CDR3 comprises 14 residues. The whole variable domain, filled in from reference TRBV9 and TRBJ2-3, reads DSGVTQTPKHLITATGQRVTLRCSPRSGDLSVYWYQQSLDQGLQFLIQYYNGEERAKGNILERFSAQQFPDLHSELNLSSLELGDSALYFCASSERGARDTQYFGPGTRLTVL.

The gene calls are TRBV10-1 and TRBJ2-3; the D is unclear. This CDR3 is built from 15 residues. Germline CDR1 reads WNHNN; CDR2 reads SYGVQD (reference sequence). Trimming removed 0 bases from V and 0 bases from J, with 7 bases in between. The CDR3 is CASSESGTSTDTQYF. In nucleotides, the CDR3 is TGCGCCAGCAGTGAGTCCGGTACTAGCACAGATACGCAGTATTTT.

The rearrangement joins TRBV19 to TRBJ2-1, with 11 nucleotides matching TRBD2. With V trimmed by 6 bases and J by 0 bases, 16 bases remained unmatched. The length of the CDR3 is 20 residues. Germline CDR1 is LNHDA and CDR2 is SQIVND (reference sequence). The CDR3 loop is CASRELVVAGGRSSYNEQFF. In DNA form, the CDR3 reads TGTGCCAGTAGGGAATTGGTAGTAGCGGGGGGGAGGAGCTCCTACAATGAGCAGTTCTTC.

The J gene is TRBJ1-1, the V gene TRBV29-1; maybe TRBD1 (5 bases). The CDR3 is made up of 14 amino acids. V shed 5 bases and J shed 1 base, with 14 bases lying between them. The germline gives CDR1 SQVTM, CDR2 ANQGSEA. The CDR3 coding sequence is TGCAGCGTTTTAAGGGGAAGGGGGAACACTGAAGCTTTCTTT. Amino acids: CSVLRGRGNTEAFF. Supplemented by reference TRBV29-1 and TRBJ1-1, the full variable domain reads SAVISQKPSRDICQRGTSLTIQCQVDSQVTMMFWYRQQPGQSLTLIATANQGSEATYESGFVIDKFPISRPNLTFSTLTVSNMSPEDSSIYLCSVLRGRGNTEAFFGQGTRLTVV.

The chain joins TRBV7-8 to TRBJ1-2, with D perhaps matching TRBD1 (5 bases). In germline, CDR1 is SGHVS, CDR2 FQNEAQ. This CDR3 spans 15 amino acids. The ends were cut back, 4 bases at V and 0 bases at J, with 12 bases in the middle. The CDR3 bases are TGTGCCAGCAGCTCCTATAGACAGACTAACTATGGCTACACCTTC. Translating gives CASSSYRQTNYGYTF.

The chain recombines TRBV5-6 with TRBJ1-6, with 8 bases aligning to TRBD1. Germline V lookup: CDR1 SGHDT, CDR2 YYEEEE. The CDR3 sequence is 14 residues long. The junction had 5 bases not matched to a gene; V was cut back by 4 bases and J by 8 bases. CDR3 coding DNA: TGTGCCAGCAGCACTCTGGACAGGGATTCACCCCTCCACTTT. As protein: CASSTLDRDSPLHF. The whole variable domain, filled in from reference TRBV5-6 and TRBJ1-6, reads DAGVTQSPTHLIKTRGQQVTLRCSPKSGHDTVSWYQQALGQGPQFIFQYYEEEERQRGNFPDRFSGHQFPNYSSELNVNALLLGDSALYLCASSTLDRDSPLHFGNGTRLTVT.

This chain's CDR3 is CASSLATGVVSSNEQFF. The CDR3 nucleotides are TGCGCCAGCAGCTTGGCGACAGGGGTAGTAAGTTCGAATGAGCAGTTCTTC. The V and J genes are TRBV5-1 and TRBJ2-1, with TRBD1 matching over 8 bases. Germline loops: CDR1 SGHRS, CDR2 YFSETQ. J lost 7 bases, V lost 0 bases, and 12 bases had no gene match. This CDR3 is 17 amino acids long. Based on the CDR3 plus reference TRBV5-1 and TRBJ2-1, the full variable domain is KAGVTQTPRYLIKTRGQQVTLSCSPISGHRSVSWYQQTPGQGLQFLFEYFSETQRNKGNFPGRFSGRQFSNSRSEMNVSTLELGDSALYLCASSLATGVVSSNEQFFGPGTRLTVL.

The V and J genes are TRBV5-1 and TRBJ2-2, with a possible D match to TRBD2 (6 bases). V lost 1 base to trimming and J lost 2 bases, with 12 bases between them. This CDR3 is built from 16 residues. Germline loops: CDR1 SGHRS, CDR2 YFSETQ. This CDR3 is CASSLFRGSNTGELFF. The CDR3 coding sequence is TGCGCCAGCAGCTTGTTCCGGGGGAGCAACACCGGGGAGCTGTTTTTT. The complete variable domain, with remaining parts taken from reference TRBV5-1 and TRBJ2-2, reads KAGVTQTPRYLIKTRGQQVTLSCSPISGHRSVSWYQQTPGQGLQFLFEYFSETQRNKGNFPGRFSGRQFSNSRSEMNVSTLELGDSALYLCASSLFRGSNTGELFFGEGSRLTVL.

The genes are TRBV6-6 and TRBJ2-7, with 11 bases that match TRBD1. The CDR3 consists of 15 residues. CDR1 is MNHNY and CDR2 is SVGAGI in the germline V gene (reference sequence). After removal of 0 bases from V and 2 bases from J, the junction contained 0 bases not matched to a gene. DNA of the CDR3: TGTGCCAGCAGTTACTCGGGACAGGGGGCCTACGAGCAGTACTTC. Its protein is CASSYSGQGAYEQYF.

The chain joins TRBV4-2 to TRBJ2-3; D possibly corresponds to TRBD2 (6 bases). This CDR3 has 15 amino acids. V shed 1 base and J shed 1 base, with 9 bases lying between them. CDR1 and CDR2 from the germline V gene are LGHNA and YNFKEQ. CDR3 nucleotides: TGTGCCAGCAGCCAAGGACGCGGGGGCACAGATACGCAGTATTTT. Residues: CASSQGRGGTDTQYF.

The chain is built from TRBV11-2 and TRBJ1-1; 7 bases map to TRBD1. Trimming cost V 1 base and J 6 bases; bases outside gene matches: 11. The germline V gene encodes CDR1 SGHAT and CDR2 FQNNGV. The CDR3 length is 16 residues. The CDR3 reads CASSLGSFQGVPEAFF. The CDR3 DNA reads as TGTGCCAGCAGCTTAGGATCTTTTCAGGGGGTTCCTGAAGCTTTCTTT.

Note on this clone: The sample carries other DNA sequences with the same CDR3. The rearrangement uses TRBV5-4 and TRBJ1-3; the D is unclear. This CDR3 is built from 13 residues. Between the trimmed V and J ends, which lost 0 bases and 3 bases, there was a span of 4 bases. Germline-derived CDR1 and CDR2 are SGHNT and YYREEE (reference sequence). CDR3 DNA: TGTGCCAGCAGCTTGGCAGGTGGAAACACCATATATTTT. It translates to CASSLAGGNTIYF.

The CDR3 loop reads CASSTRTGDQETQYF. CDR3 coding DNA: TGTGCCAGCAGCACACGTACCGGGGACCAAGAGACCCAGTACTTC. The chain joins TRBV11-2 to TRBJ2-5; D perhaps matches TRBD2 (5 bases). CDR1 is SGHAT, CDR2 FQNNGV, per germline. The CDR3 is made up of 15 amino acids. Trimming cost V 5 bases and J 0 bases, with 13 bases left between them.

V and J are TRBV25-1 and TRBJ1-6, with 7 bases aligning to TRBD1. The CDR3 spans 14 residues. The junction had 7 bases not matched to a gene; V was cut back by 6 bases and J by 8 bases. Looked up from germline, CDR1 is MGHDK and CDR2 is SYGVNS. The CDR3 region has the DNA TGTGCCAGCAGAGAACAGGGGACGTATTCACCCCTCCACTTT. Protein product: CASREQGTYSPLHF.

The chain joins TRBV3-1 (or the pseudogene TRBV3-2) to TRBJ2-2, with TRBD2 matching 7 bases. V gave up 1 base and J gave up 6 bases; unmatched junction bases: 8. The CDR3 is 16 amino acids. Germline assignment: CDR1 LGHDT and CDR2 YNNKEL (reference sequence). The CDR3 DNA reads as TGTGCCAGCAGCCAAGTAGGAGGACTAGGGTCCGGGGAGCTGTTTTTT. This gives the protein CASSQVGGLGSGELFF.